The 32 T cell receptor gamma chains presented below share a single source sample, sequenced in a study of gamma-delta T cells after stem cell transplantation. TCRdb re-processed the RT-PCR reads using CATT. The sample shows 600 to 850 gamma-chain clones, less than 40% of them seen only once. The specimen was gamma-delta T cells. The receptor source for this set is a human donor. It is not recorded whose cells these are; they may come from a transplant donor.

This clone was picked up one time. The rearrangement joins TRGV9 to TRGJP. Assignment of the J gene here rests on matching the DNA to germline, because TCRdb gives none. This CDR3 region has 19 residues. From germline, CDR1 is GITISATS and CDR2 ISYDGTV (reference sequence). V lost 4 bases to trimming and J lost 17 bases; unmatched junction nucleotides: 26. In DNA form, the CDR3 reads TGTGCCTTGTGGGACCCCCCCCGCGGCCCAAGAGTTGGGCAAAAAATCAAGGTATTT. This gives the protein CALWDPPRGPRVGQKIKVF.

The J gene is TRGJP2, the V gene TRGV5. No J segment appears in TCRdb, so it was assigned here by matching the sequence to germline. Germline assignment: CDR1 VINAFY and CDR2 YDVSNSKD. The CDR3 totals 16 residues. Unmatched junction bases numbered 6, after V lost 0 bases and J lost 2 bases. This chain's CDR3 is CATWDRPTSSDWIKTF. The CDR3 bases are TGTGCCACCTGGGACAGGCCCACGAGTAGTGATTGGATCAAGACGTTT.

The chain combines TRGV2 with TRGJP2. The J gene comes from matching the DNA to germline here; TCRdb lacks it. CDR1 is EGSNGY and CDR2 is YDSYNSKV in the germline V gene. This CDR3 contains 15 residues. V lost 0 bases, J lost 2 bases, and 3 bases stayed unmatched. CDR3 bases: TGTGCCACCTGGGACGGGCAGAGTAGTGATTGGATCAAGACGTTT. This encodes CATWDGQSSDWIKTF.

Points on this clone: Other DNA sequences within the sample encode an identical CDR3. The V gene is given as TRGV2, and no J gene call is available. This CDR3 is 14 amino acids long. CDR1 EGSNGY and CDR2 YDSYNSKV come from the germline V gene. The CDR3 spells CATWDGPSEYKKLF. The CDR3 DNA follows: TGTGCCACCTGGGACGGGCCTTCGGAGTATAAGAAGCTCTTT.

The V and J genes are TRGV3 and TRGJ1 or TRGJ2. Here the J gene came from matching the DNA to germline, since TCRdb omits it. Germline CDR1 VTNTFY, CDR2 YDVSTARD (reference sequence). The CDR3 covers 11 residues. V shed 1 base, J shed 9 bases, and the junction held 3 bases outside the gene matches. The CDR3 DNA is TGTGCCACCTGGGACAGATTTAAGAAACTCTTT. Translated, it gives CATWDRFKKLF.

This clone has a handful of counts. The chain couples TRGV9 to TRGJP. TCRdb gives no J gene; it was assigned here by matching the DNA to germline. Per the germline V gene, CDR1 is GITISATS and CDR2 is ISYDGTV (reference sequence). Trimming cost V 4 bases and J 7 bases; bases outside gene matches: 4. The CDR3 loop spans 15 amino acids. CDR3 bases: TGTGCCTTGTGGGACATGGAGTTGGGCAAAAAAATCAAGGTATTT. Residues: CALWDMELGKKIKVF.

On this clone itself: This may stem from a read error, because a much larger clone lies one nucleotide away. The chain joins TRGV9 to TRGJP. TCRdb does not report a J gene; here it was assigned by matching the DNA to germline references. V lost 2 bases to trimming and J lost 8 bases; unmatched junction nucleotides: 6. From germline, CDR1 is GITISATS and CDR2 ISYDGTV (reference sequence). CDR3 length: 16 residues. CDR3 DNA sequence: TGTGCCTTGTGGGAGGCGGGCCAGTTGGGCAAAAAAATCAAGGTATTT. As protein: CALWEAGQLGKKIKVF.

The V and J genes are TRGV4 and TRGJ1 or TRGJ2. TCRdb carries no J gene annotation; the J gene was assigned here by matching the DNA with germline. CDR1 is EGSTGY, CDR2 YDSYTSSV, per germline. With V trimmed by 2 bases and J by 2 bases, 3 bases remained unmatched. The CDR3 runs to 13 residues. The CDR3 sequence: CATWDVYYYKKLF. Here the CDR3 DNA reads TGTGCCACCTGGGATGTATATTATTATAAGAAACTCTTT.

The chain combines TRGV5 with TRGJ1 or TRGJ2. TCRdb offers no J gene call, so here the DNA was matched to germline to obtain one. Per germline, CDR1 VINAFY and CDR2 YDVSNSKD. The CDR3 is made up of 12 amino acids. J was trimmed by 10 bases and V by 0 bases; bases with no gene match: 6. CDR3 DNA: TGTGCCACCTGGGACAGGCATCGGAAGAAACTCTTT. Protein sequence: CATWDRHRKKLF.

This clone is classed as large (0.1 to 1%). This CDR3 is also generated by other DNA sequences in the sample. This sequence joins TRGV9 and TRGJP. TCRdb lists no J gene, so it was determined here by aligning the DNA to germline. The germline V gene encodes CDR1 GITISATS and CDR2 ISYDGTV (reference sequence). The CDR3 runs 16 residues. Losses at the gene ends were 1 base for V and 6 bases for J; bases not matched to a gene: 3. CDR3 nucleotides: TGTGCCTTGTGGGAGGTTCCAGAGTTGGGCAAAAAAATCAAGGTATTT. As protein: CALWEVPELGKKIKVF.

The V call is TRGV4, the J call TRGJ1 or TRGJ2. Germline matching of the DNA provided the J gene here, since TCRdb leaves it blank. Per germline, CDR1 EGSTGY and CDR2 YDSYTSSV. Losses at the gene ends were 5 bases for V and 9 bases for J; bases not matched to a gene: 7. This CDR3 is built from 11 residues. CDR3 residues: CATWGKSKKLF. The CDR3 bases are TGTGCCACCTGGGGAAAGAGTAAGAAACTCTTT.

By share of the sample, this clone is large. The CDR3 loop is CALWEAVLRKKLF. CDR3 bases: TGTGCCTTGTGGGAGGCCGTTTTAAGAAAGAAACTCTTT. The V call is TRGV9, the J call TRGJ1 or TRGJ2. No J gene was available from TCRdb, and it was assigned here by a germline match of the DNA. The V and J ends lost 2 bases and 10 bases, in that order; junction bases with no gene match: 11. This CDR3 region has 13 residues. The germline V gene encodes CDR1 GITISATS and CDR2 ISYDGTV (reference sequence).

This clone turned up a few times. Germline and junction disagree at one end, which may indicate a read error. The chain employs TRGV8 and TRGJ1 or TRGJ2. TCRdb offers no J gene call, so here the DNA was matched to germline to obtain one. The CDR3 runs 11 residues. Germline CDR1 is VENAVY and CDR2 is YDSYNSRV. The CDR3 coding sequence is TGTGCCACCCTTGATTATTATAGGAAACTCTTT. This gives the protein CATLDYYRKLF.

The genes are TRGV9 and TRGJP. TCRdb leaves out the J gene; it was filled in here by matching the DNA to germline. There are 17 residues in the CDR3. Germline trimming cut 0 bases from V and 6 bases from J; bases unmatched to any gene: 5. The V gene's germline CDR1 is GITISATS and CDR2 ISYDGTV (reference sequence). CDR3 amino acids: CALWEVLSELGKKIKVF. CDR3 sequence (DNA): TGTGCCTTGTGGGAGGTGTTATCAGAGTTGGGCAAAAAAATCAAGGTATTT.

The chain is built from TRGV2 and TRGJ1 or TRGJ2. The J gene was missing in TCRdb and was found by matching the end of the DNA to germline. Germline trimming cut 0 bases from V and 5 bases from J; bases unmatched to any gene: 13. CDR3 length: 16 amino acids. CDR1 EGSNGY and CDR2 YDSYNSKV come from the germline V gene. The CDR3 spells CATWDGPMKCDYKKLF. Written as DNA, the CDR3 is TGTGCCACCTGGGACGGGCCGATGAAGTGTGATTATAAGAAACTCTTT.

There are a few counts of this clone. Other DNA sequences in this specimen translate into the identical CDR3. The rearrangement uses TRGV9 and TRGJP. TCRdb offers no J gene call, so here the DNA was matched to germline to obtain one. This CDR3 is 14 amino acids long. Germline CDR1 reads GITISATS; CDR2 reads ISYDGTV (reference sequence). The V segment lost 4 bases and the J segment 7 bases; nucleotides outside the gene matches: 1. CDR3 sequence (DNA): TGTGCCTTGTGGGATGAGTTGGGCAAAAAAATCAAGGTATTT. It translates to CALWDELGKKIKVF.

Concerning this clone: A far larger clone differs by one base, so this is likely a read error. The chain uses TRGV8 and TRGJP1. The J gene, missing from TCRdb, was assigned here through DNA to germline matching. CDR3 length: 17 amino acids. Germline CDR1 reads VENAVY; CDR2 reads YDSYNSRV. The CDR3 loop reads CATLDSDPNTTGCFKIF. As DNA, the CDR3 is TGTGCCACTCTCGACTCTGACCCAAATACCACTGGTTGTTTCAAGATATTT.

Worth noting for this clone: One end of the junction fails to match germline, which may point to a read error. CDR3 sequence reads: CASWDKPMHYKKLF. CDR3 DNA sequence: TGTGCCTCCTGGGACAAACCCATGCATTATAAGAAACTCTTT. The rearrangement joins TRGV8 to TRGJ1 or TRGJ2. TCRdb offers no J gene call, so here the DNA was matched to germline to obtain one. The CDR3 spans 14 residues. The germline V gene encodes CDR1 VENAVY and CDR2 YDSYNSRV.

To note about this clone: Given a much more abundant clone one base away, this may be a read error. In the same sample, other DNA sequences code for this CDR3. The genes are TRGV4 and TRGJP2. Matching the DNA to germline supplied the J gene, which TCRdb does not give. CDR1 and CDR2 from the germline V gene are EGSTGY and YDSYTSSV. This CDR3 has 16 residues. Written as DNA, the CDR3 is TGTGCCACCTGGTACCATTCTAATAGTAGTGACTGGATCAAGACGTTT. This translates into CATWYHSNSSDWIKTF.

To note about this clone: This may stem from a read error, because a much larger clone lies one nucleotide away. The chain employs TRGV9 and TRGJP1. As TCRdb names no J gene, one was assigned here on the basis of a DNA match to germline. The CDR3 loop spans 16 amino acids. In germline, CDR1 is GITISATS, CDR2 ISYDGTV (reference sequence). Trimming cost V 1 base and J 15 bases; bases outside gene matches: 20. The CDR3 DNA reads TGTGCCTTGTGGGAGGTTCAAGAGTTGGGCAAAAAAATCAAGATATTT. Its protein is CALWEVQELGKKIKIF.

The CDR3 DNA reads TGTGCCTTGTGGGAGACGTTGGGCAAAAAAATCAAGGTATTT. It encodes CALWETLGKKIKVF. The V call is TRGV9, the J call TRGJP. The J gene is absent in TCRdb and was assigned here via DNA matching to germline. The CDR3 is 14 residues long. Trimming removed 3 bases from V and 9 bases from J; junction bases left unmatched: 2. The germline V gene encodes CDR1 GITISATS and CDR2 ISYDGTV (reference sequence).

Turning to this clone: A far larger clone is just one base off, so this is likely a read error. Other DNA sequences in the same sample also yield this CDR3. The V gene was identified as TRGV4, while no J gene was called. Per the germline V gene, CDR1 is EGSTGY and CDR2 is YDSYTSSV. The CDR3 totals 16 residues. CDR3 residues: CATWDKGIRSYYKKLF. The CDR3 nucleotides are TGTGCCACCTGGGATAAAGGGATTCGGAGTTATTATAAGAAGCTCTTT.

In this sample, this clone turned up a few times. The rearrangement uses TRGV4 and TRGJ1 or TRGJ2. No J gene is reported in TCRdb; it was inferred here by comparing the DNA with germline. This CDR3 region has 17 residues. Looked up from germline, CDR1 is EGSTGY and CDR2 is YDSYTSSV. The V segment lost 1 base and the J segment 3 bases; nucleotides outside the gene matches: 15. CDR3 sequence (DNA): TGTGCCACCTGGGATGGATCTGGTCCAGAAGCTTATTATAAGAAACTCTTT. This gives the protein CATWDGSGPEAYYKKLF.

With regard to this clone: A single base is all that separates this from a far larger clone, so a read error is likely. This chain uses TRGV8 with TRGJP1. TCRdb supplies no J gene; here it was assigned by aligning the nucleotide sequence to germline. The CDR3 has 14 amino acids. The germline gives CDR1 VENAVY, CDR2 YDSYNSRV. CDR3 nucleotide sequence: TGTGCCGCCTGGGATAATACCACTGGTTGGTTCAAGATATTT. Its protein product is CAAWDNTTGWFKIF.

The chain uses TRGV3 and TRGJ1 or TRGJ2. Here the J gene was assigned by germline matching of the DNA, as TCRdb has none. Germline V lookup: CDR1 VTNTFY, CDR2 YDVSTARD (reference sequence). J lost 6 bases, V lost 3 bases, and 5 bases had no gene match. This CDR3 region has 12 residues. CDR3 protein: CATWDVGYKKLF. The CDR3 DNA is TGTGCCACCTGGGACGTTGGTTATAAGAAACTCTTT.

The CDR3 spells CATWDNYYKKLF. CDR3 DNA: TGTGCCACCTGGGATAATTATTATAAGAAACTCTTT. The V gene is TRGV4, the J gene TRGJ1 or TRGJ2. Matching the DNA to germline supplied the J gene, which TCRdb does not give. The ends lost 3 bases at V and 1 base at J; junction bases unmatched: 0. There are 12 residues in the CDR3. Per germline, CDR1 EGSTGY and CDR2 YDSYTSSV.

This clone has just a few counts. The chain uses TRGV8 and TRGJ1 or TRGJ2. The CDR3 totals 11 residues. CDR1 is VENAVY and CDR2 is YDSYNSRV in the germline V gene. V was pared by 3 bases and J by 7 bases, with 3 bases of the junction left unmatched. The CDR3 here is CATWDRYKKLF. The CDR3 coding sequence is TGTGCCACCTGGGATCGCTATAAGAAACTCTTT.

This clone turned up a few times. Only one base separates this from a far larger clonotype, so it likely reflects a read error. The chain joins TRGV3 to TRGJP1. TCRdb is silent on the J gene; assignment here came from matching the DNA to germline. There are 15 residues in the CDR3. CDR1 and CDR2 (germline): VTNTFY, YDVSTARD (reference sequence). CDR3 sequence reads: CAAWDTLATGWFKIF. For the CDR3, the DNA is TGTGCCGCCTGGGACACCCTTGCCACTGGTTGGTTCAAGATATTT.

V and J are TRGV9 and TRGJP. In the absence of a J gene in TCRdb, the DNA was matched to germline to assign it here. V was pared by 4 bases and J by 7 bases, with 19 bases of the junction left unmatched. The CDR3 sequence is 20 residues long. Per germline, CDR1 GITISATS and CDR2 ISYDGTV (reference sequence). The CDR3 coding sequence is TGTGCCTTGTGGGACGAACAGGAGGCGCTTTGGGAGTTGGGCAAAAAAATCAAGGTATTT. This encodes CALWDEQEALWELGKKIKVF.

This clone is hyperexpanded in the sample. Other DNA sequences in this sample translate to the same CDR3. This chain joins TRGV9 and TRGJP. TCRdb offers no J gene call, so here the DNA was matched to germline to obtain one. The V gene end was trimmed by 0 bases and the J gene end by 4 bases; junction bases not matched to a gene: 0. CDR3 length equals 16 residues. In germline, CDR1 is GITISATS, CDR2 ISYDGTV (reference sequence). The CDR3 DNA is TGTGCCTTGTGGGAGGTGCAAGAGTTGGGCAAAAAAATCAAGGTATTT. Amino acids: CALWEVQELGKKIKVF.

By sample fraction, this clone is large (0.1 to 1%). Other DNA sequences within the sample encode an identical CDR3. J is TRGJP and V is TRGV9. The J gene was missing in TCRdb and was found by matching the end of the DNA to germline. Germline CDR1 GITISATS, CDR2 ISYDGTV (reference sequence). The CDR3 extends over 17 amino acids. The V and J ends lost 0 bases and 6 bases, in that order; junction bases with no gene match: 5. The CDR3 DNA reads TGTGCCTTGTGGGAGGTGCTGGGAGAGTTGGGCAAAAAAATCAAGGTATTT. Its protein product is CALWEVLGELGKKIKVF.

This rearrangement joins TRGV9 to TRGJP. Germline matching of the DNA provided the J gene here, since TCRdb leaves it blank. The V and J ends lost 2 bases and 7 bases, in that order; junction bases with no gene match: 5. CDR1 is GITISATS and CDR2 is ISYDGTV in the germline V gene (reference sequence). The CDR3 totals 16 residues. The CDR3 DNA follows: TGTGCCTTGTGGGAGGCCAGGGAGTTGGGCAAAAAAATCAAGGTATTT. It specifies CALWEARELGKKIKVF.